In its sample, the clone carrying this T cell receptor (beta chain) was seen a few times. Its antigen is undetermined. V lost 1 base and J 8 bases, leaving 15 bases between the germline ends. The CDR3 is 15 amino acids. The germline gives CDR1 DFQATT, CDR2 SNEGSKA (reference sequence). This specimen belongs to a study of response to subunit inactivated influenza vaccine. Study outcomes and limitations: It was suggested by the authors that few new T cells are recruited by each seasonal influenza vaccination.

One entry per CDR3 protein results from TCRdb running MiXCR on the RT-PCR reads. The table has around 520,000 distinct CDR3 sequences, roughly 10% seen once. The J gene is TRBJ1-6, the V gene TRBV20-1; D is undetermined. The sequencing used PBMCs from blood, collected on the day of vaccination. The source of this sequence is a man aged 50 to 60 who received an inactivated influenza vaccine. The CDR3 sequence: CSARATLALYSPLHF. Here the CDR3 DNA reads TGCAGTGCTAGAGCAACCCTAGCACTGTATTCACCCCTCCACTTT.